The rows below give T cell receptor beta chains drawn from one sample of a study of blood T cell repertoires in COVID-19. Produced via immunoSEQ multiplex PCR; TCRdb's table is partial and in-frame only. This sample carries approximately 110,000 clones, 90% to 95% of them seen once, and the ten largest clones take around 2.2%. Sequenced input: peripheral blood. The receptor set was obtained from a man aged 50-59 years with COVID-19, enrolled during active disease. CDR3s include the opening cysteine and the closing phenylalanine or tryptophan. A D gene is named only where the DNA matches it firmly. The size entry is marked missing in some rows and otherwise reads once, few, many or a size class.

13 | - | TRBJ2-2 | once | TRBV7-2 | TGTGCCAGCAGCTTAAATGAGGCCGGGGAGCTGTTTTTT | CASSLNEAGELFF
15 | TRBD2 | TRBJ2-1 | - | TRBV27 | TGTGCCAGCAGTTTAGGACTAGCGGGAAAAAATGAGCAGTTCTTC | CASSLGLAGKNEQFF
15 | TRBD1 | TRBJ2-7 | once | TRBV2 | TGTGCCAGCAGTGAAGGGGGACAGGGGGCTGAGGAGCAGTACTTC | CASSEGGQGAEEQYF
20 | TRBD1 | TRBJ2-2 | - | TRBV6-2/TRBV6-3 | TGTGCCAGCAGTTACCGGAGAGGGACAGGGGGGTCGGCGAACACCGGGGAGCTGTTTTTT | CASSYRRGTGGSANTGELFF
15 | TRBD2 | TRBJ2-5 | - | TRBV7-6 | TGTGCCAGCAGCTTAGGTCGGAGCGGGAGGGAGGGCCAGTACTTC | CASSLGRSGREGQYF
14 | TRBD2 | TRBJ2-3 | - | TRBV19 | TGTGCCAGTAGTATAGCGGGAGGTTCAGATACGCAGTATTTT | CASSIAGGSDTQYF
14 | - | TRBJ1-1 | - | TRBV2 | TGTGCCAGCAGTTGGGCACAGATGAACACTGAAGCTTTCTTT | CASSWAQMNTEAFF
15 | TRBD1 | TRBJ1-5 | - | TRBV5-8 | TGTGCCAGCAGCCCTGGACAGGGCGGCAATCAGCCCCAGCATTTT | CASSPGQGGNQPQHF
15 | TRBD1 | TRBJ1-2 | - | TRBV7-9 | TGTGCCAGCAGCCCCGGACAGGGAATAGGATATGGCTACACCTTC | CASSPGQGIGYGYTF
15 | TRBD2 | TRBJ2-5 | - | TRBV7-2 | TGTGCCAGCAGCTTAGCGCCTAGCGGGAGAGAGACCCAGTACTTC | CASSLAPSGRETQYF
14 | - | TRBJ2-3 | - | TRBV19 | TGTGCCAGTGAAACGGGGGACGGAACAGATACGCAGTATTTT | CASETGDGTDTQYF
14 | - | TRBJ2-1 | - | TRBV5-5 | TGTGCCAGCAGCGCTGGACAGCCCTACAATGAGCAGTTCTTC | CASSAGQPYNEQFF
13 | - | TRBJ1-1 | - | TRBV18 | TGTGCCAGCTCACCACCGGGGCGCGGTGAAGCTTTCTTT | CASSPPGRGEAFF
17 | TRBD1 | TRBJ2-6 | - | TRBV19 | TGTGCCAGTAGTAGGCGGACAGGGGACTCTGGGGCCAACGTCCTGACTTTC | CASSRRTGDSGANVLTF
18 | TRBD2 | TRBJ2-2 | - | TRBV5-4 | TGTGCCAGCAGCCGGGGACTAGCGGGCCTCGCGAACACCGGGGAGCTGTTTTTT | CASSRGLAGLANTGELFF
15 | - | TRBJ1-2 | - | TRBV9 | TGTGCCAGCAGCGTAGCTGTAGCAGCTAGTTATGGCTACACCTTC | CASSVAVAASYGYTF
14 | - | TRBJ2-3 | - | TRBV10-3 | TGTGCCATCAGTGAGTCTAGCTACACAGATACGCAGTATTTT | CAISESSYTDTQYF
12 | - | TRBJ2-7 | - | TRBV5-6 | TGTGCCAGCCGCGGGGAAACCTACGAGCAGTACTTC | CASRGETYEQYF
13 | TRBD1 | TRBJ1-2 | - | TRBV12-3/TRBV12-4 | TGTGCCAGCAGCCGGGGACAGCCGGGGGGCTACACCTTC | CASSRGQPGGYTF
16 | - | TRBJ2-2 | few | TRBV2 | TGTGCCAGGACTCCCTCTTCGAACGCGAACACCGGGGAGCTGTTTTTT | CARTPSSNANTGELFF
14 | TRBD2 | TRBJ2-1 | - | TRBV7-3 | TGTGCCAGCAGCTTAATGGCTAGCGGGATCGAGCAGTTCTTC | CASSLMASGIEQFF
14 | TRBD1 | TRBJ1-1 | - | TRBV27 | TGTGCCAGCAGTAGGACAGGGGGCGGAACTGAAGCTTTCTTT | CASSRTGGGTEAFF
15 | TRBD2 | TRBJ2-1 | - | TRBV4-1 | TGCGCCAGCAGCCAACTCGGGACTAGTCCTCACCTCCAGTTCTTC | CASSQLGTSPHLQFF
14 | TRBD1 | TRBJ1-5 | - | TRBV6-5 | TGTGCCAGCACTCCCGGACAGGTCTATCAGCCCCAGCATTTT | CASTPGQVYQPQHF
13 | - | TRBJ1-1 | - | TRBV9 | TGTGCCAGCAGCGTAGCGGGGAACACTGAAGCTTTCTTT | CASSVAGNTEAFF
15 | TRBD1 | TRBJ2-2 | - | TRBV6-5 | TGTGCCAGCAGGCGGGACAGGACGAACACCGGGGAGCTGTTTTTT | CASRRDRTNTGELFF
16 | - | TRBJ2-3 | - | TRBV4-1 | TGCGCCAGCAGCCCGTTCACACTAGCTGTGACAGATACGCAGTATTTT | CASSPFTLAVTDTQYF
14 | - | TRBJ2-5 | - | TRBV30 | TGTGCCTGGAGTGTAACGCAGGCCCAAGAGACCCAGTACTTC | CAWSVTQAQETQYF
15 | - | TRBJ2-3 | - | TRBV9 | TGTGCCAGCAGCCTAGGGCCAGGGAGCACAGATACGCAGTATTTT | CASSLGPGSTDTQYF
14 | TRBD2 | TRBJ2-3 | once | TRBV3-1/TRBV3-2 | TGTGCCAGCAGCCAAGGAGCGGGAGGAGATACGCAGTATTTT | CASSQGAGGDTQYF
13 | - | TRBJ2-2 | - | TRBV5-6 | TGTGCCAGCAGCCTCGGGAACACCGGGGAGCTGTTTTTT | CASSLGNTGELFF
15 | - | TRBJ2-2 | - | TRBV7-9 | TGTGCCAGCAGCGGGGGCCTAAAGAGCACCGGGGAGCTGTTTTTT | CASSGGLKSTGELFF
19 | TRBD2 | TRBJ2-2 | - | TRBV5-1 | TGCGCCAGCAGCCCCGGGGGTAGCGGGAGTTCATGGAACACCGGGGAGCTGTTTTTT | CASSPGGSGSSWNTGELFF
15 | - | TRBJ1-1 | - | TRBV6-6 | TGTGCCAGCAGGGGAACACAGGGTCGCTGGACTGAAGCTTTCTTT | CASRGTQGRWTEAFF
16 | - | TRBJ1-4 | few | TRBV6-2/TRBV6-3 | TGTGCCAGCAGTTACCTGTCGACAGAGGCTAATGAAAAACTGTTTTTT | CASSYLSTEANEKLFF
15 | - | TRBJ2-2 | - | TRBV9 | TGTGCCAGCAGCGTAGAGGGGAACCCCTCCGGGGAGCTGTTTTTT | CASSVEGNPSGELFF
15 | - | TRBJ1-4 | - | TRBV2 | TGTGCCAGCAGTCAGATCAGGGCGGCCAATGAAAAACTGTTTTTT | CASSQIRAANEKLFF
15 | TRBD1 | TRBJ1-6 | - | TRBV6-1 | TGTGCCAGCAGTGAACAGGGGGCAGGGAATTCACCCCTCCACTTT | CASSEQGAGNSPLHF
15 | - | TRBJ2-5 | - | TRBV7-6 | TGTGCCAGCAGCTTAGCTGGAGCCCTTCAAGAGACCCAGTACTTC | CASSLAGALQETQYF
18 | TRBD2 | TRBJ2-3 | - | TRBV4-2 | TGTGCCAGCAGCCCGTCTCGGACTAGCGGGGGGGACACAGATACGCAGTATTTT | CASSPSRTSGGDTDTQYF
14 | - | TRBJ1-2 | - | TRBV5-6 | TGTGCCAGCAGCTTAAATGAGGGTAACTATGGCTACACCTTC | CASSLNEGNYGYTF
16 | TRBD2 | TRBJ2-3 | - | TRBV7-3 | TGTGCCAGCAGCCAGGGACTAGCGGGAGTCGCAGATACGCAGTATTTT | CASSQGLAGVADTQYF
15 | - | TRBJ1-3 | - | TRBV3-1/TRBV3-2 | TGTGCCAGCAGCCAAGTTGGAACAGCAGGAAACACCATATATTTT | CASSQVGTAGNTIYF
14 | TRBD2 | TRBJ2-2 | - | TRBV19 | TGTGCCACTCGGGGGCGGGAGGTTACCGGGGAGCTGTTTTTT | CATRGREVTGELFF
16 | TRBD1 | TRBJ1-2 | once | TRBV7-2 | TGTGCCAGCAGCTTACAGGGACAGGGTATCGACTATGGCTACACCTTC | CASSLQGQGIDYGYTF
15 | TRBD1 | TRBJ2-7 | - | TRBV6-5 | TGTGCCAGCAGTGACTCCGGGACAGGGACCTACGAGCAGTACTTC | CASSDSGTGTYEQYF
14 | - | TRBJ2-1 | - | TRBV7-8 | TGTGCCAGCAGCTTAGTGGCAGGGTGGAGTGAGCAGTTCTTC | CASSLVAGWSEQFF
13 | TRBD1 | TRBJ1-4 | - | TRBV12-3/TRBV12-4 | TGTGCCACCACACAGGGGGGTAATGAAAAACTGTTTTTT | CATTQGGNEKLFF
15 | TRBD1 | TRBJ1-4 | - | TRBV9 | TGTGCCAGCAGCGTAGATGGGACAGCTAATGAAAAACTGTTTTTT | CASSVDGTANEKLFF
20 | TRBD1 | TRBJ1-4 | - | TRBV28 | TGTGCCAGCAGTTTACGAGGACAGGGTTGGCTAATTGCAACTAATGAAAAACTGTTTTTT | CASSLRGQGWLIATNEKLFF
15 | TRBD1 | TRBJ1-2 | - | TRBV5-6 | TGTGCCAGCAGCTTCTCGGGGGACAGGGTACCTGGCTACACCTTC | CASSFSGDRVPGYTF
11 | - | TRBJ2-7 | - | TRBV5-1 | TGCGCCAGCAGCGGGGCTGGCGAGCAGTACTTC | CASSGAGEQYF